These T cell receptor beta chains were read from a single sample in a study of PD-L1 blockade in urothelial cancer. Data came from immunoSEQ multiplex PCR; TCRdb stores just in-frame clones and leaves some out. Of some 100,000 clones listed, around 93% are singletons. The sample in question was PBMCs, obtained around atezolizumab (anti-PD-L1) treatment. The receptors shown here come from an elderly woman with urothelial cancer. Both conserved end residues are part of each CDR3. The D gene is left open where the match is weak.

j_call v_call d_call cdr3_aa cdr3_nt
TRBJ1-1 TRBV5-1 TRBD1 CASSAGQALGAEAFF TGCGCCAGCAGCGCCGGACAGGCCCTTGGGGCTGAAGCTTTCTTT
TRBJ2-2 TRBV7-3 TRBD1 CASGTGGTGELFF TGTGCCAGCGGGACAGGGGGAACCGGGGAGCTGTTTTTT
TRBJ1-1 TRBV7-9 - CASSLGGGGEAFF TGTGCCAGCAGCTTAGGAGGAGGTGGTGAAGCTTTCTTT
TRBJ2-1 TRBV2 TRBD1 CASSEALADRGVRFF TGTGCCAGCAGTGAAGCGCTTGCCGACAGGGGGGTTAGGTTCTTC
TRBJ1-2 TRBV10-3 TRBD1 CAIRIHGTGDGYTF TGTGCCATCAGGATTCACGGTACAGGGGATGGCTACACCTTC
TRBJ1-1 TRBV28 - CASSPPGVNTEAFF TGTGCCAGCAGTCCCCCCGGGGTTAACACTGAAGCTTTCTTT
TRBJ2-1 TRBV28 - CASSLQGYNEQFF TGTGCCAGCAGTTTGCAGGGGTATAATGAGCAGTTCTTC
TRBJ1-2 TRBV30 - CAWSVGPDAGLAYF TGTGCCTGGAGCGTAGGGCCCGACGCGGGACTAGCATACTTC
TRBJ2-1 TRBV5-1 - CASSLYPNARDNEQFF TGCGCCAGCAGCTTGTATCCCAACGCGAGAGACAATGAGCAGTTCTTC
TRBJ1-1 TRBV9 - CASSALEEPNTEAFF TGTGCCAGCAGCGCCCTCGAGGAGCCGAACACTGAAGCTTTCTTT
TRBJ2-2 TRBV27 TRBD2 CASSLWEGPYTGELFF TGTGCCAGCAGTTTATGGGAGGGGCCCTACACCGGGGAGCTGTTTTTT
TRBJ1-2 TRBV9 TRBD1 CASTPIDGQVIYGYTF TGTGCCAGCACCCCTATTGACGGACAGGTCATCTATGGCTACACCTTC
TRBJ1-2 TRBV7-9 - CASSPYPANYGYTF TGTGCCAGCAGCCCGTACCCAGCTAACTATGGCTACACCTTC
TRBJ2-3 TRBV14 - CASSQGLLSGTQYF TGTGCCAGCAGCCAGGGGTTGCTAAGCGGTACGCAGTATTTT
TRBJ2-5 TRBV27 - CASSFGGLGTQYF TGTGCCAGCAGTTTTGGAGGGCTTGGGACCCAGTACTTC
TRBJ1-1 TRBV5-1 - CASREVQNTEAFF TGCGCCAGCAGGGAGGTCCAGAACACTGAAGCTTTCTTT